Described below is a single TCR beta chain sequence and its context. This clone's antigen is unknown. Base qualities are not recorded, but no much larger clone differs from it by a single base. The sample comes from a study of sequential checkpoint blockade in melanoma (dated by TCRdb to between 2018 and 2020). As for the study more broadly: Using 1:1 randomization, the trial assigned patients either to first-line nivolumab followed by ipilimumab (arm A) or to ipilimumab followed by nivolumab (arm B). Maintenance nivolumab came after each of the two trial sequences.

What this sample's treatment or condition label stands for: randomized to nivolumab then ipilimumab (arm A) or the reverse (arm B). No trial patient had received prior DNA-damaging chemotherapy. A FACS Aria II flow cytometer was used to sort live CD3+CD8+ cells that were negative for CD19 and CD56 from thawed PBMCs. Samples were obtained from patients with melanoma enrolled in CheckMate 064, a randomized, open-label phase II trial of sequential checkpoint blockade. Peripheral blood mononuclear cells were collected by leukapheresis, purified using Ficoll-Paque, and frozen in human serum containing around 10% DMSO. Immediately after sorting, the purity of the sorted blood CD3+CD8+ cells was confirmed to be >98%, and DNA was then extracted. The immunoSEQ Assay was used to immunosequence TCRbeta CDR3 regions from genomic DNA. Before high-throughput sequencing, genomic DNA was amplified using bias-controlled multiplex PCR. Processing in the source paper ran as follows. To quantify the absolute abundance of each unique TCRbeta CDR3 region, the sequences were collapsed and filtered. Clonality, defined as 1 minus Pielou's evenness, was calculated using only productive rearrangements. Clones with significantly greater frequencies in on-treatment versus baseline samples were identified using a previously published method. Sourced from immuneACCESS, this table was stored by TCRdb with only in-frame sequences that have V and J called. A share of the clones is absent; for the studies checked, an unresolved V gene accounts for under half, and the remainder has no known explanation. That table furnishes V, J and clone size, whereas the DNA furnished D and trimming. Present in this sample are about 40,000 clones, 70% to 90% of which were seen just once. Around 5.1% of the sample is in the top ten clones.

Paper-wide results and their limitations: Larger, independent patient cohorts are needed to validate the response-prediction model that combines TCR metrics and mutation burden.

The CDR3, from cysteine to phenylalanine, totals 12 residues. Just CDR3 DNA is preserved here, 36 bases in frame from base 1. Sequences MNHEY (CDR1) and SVGAGI (CDR2) are obtained from the germline V gene. Trimming costs V 7 bases and J 5 bases, and their ends lie 11 bases apart. The TCR originated in a human donor with melanoma. Recombination joined TRBV6-5 with TRBJ2-5; the D gene is perhaps TRBD1, from 6 matching bases. This sample comprised CD8+ T cells sorted from blood (inferred from file names), obtained from a patient given nivolumab and ipilimumab in sequence. The CDR3 region reads CASKGVEETQYF. The nucleotide sequence is given as TGTGCCAGCAAGGGGGTAGAGGAGACCCAGTACTTC.